These 23 T cell receptor beta chains originate from one sample sequenced in a study of graft-versus-host responses after intestinal transplantation. TCRdb keeps only in-frame clones here, not all; method: immunoSEQ multiplex PCR. This table holds approximately 97,000 clones, roughly nine tenths found once. These receptors lack a known antigen. Specimen: unstimulated CD4+ T cells sorted from spleen or lymph node cells, collected before transplant. These receptors all come from a human donor who was the organ donor for an intestinal transplant.

This chain uses TRBV5-5 with TRBJ2-7, with a tentative D call TRBD2 (6 bases). The V gene lost 7 bases and the J gene lost 7 bases, with 18 bases spanning the gap. Germline values: CDR1 SGHKS, CDR2 YYEKEE (reference sequence). CDR3 size: 13 residues. The CDR3 reads CASSTTGEREQYF. The DNA of the CDR3 is TGTGCCAGCTCAACGACGGGGGAGAGGGAGCAGTACTTC.

DNA of the CDR3: TGTGCCAGCAGCCCCAGGGGTTGGACACCGAACACTGAAGCTTTCTTT. It translates to CASSPRGWTPNTEAFF. This chain connects TRBV11-2 to TRBJ1-1, with D possibly TRBD1 on 6 matching bases. This CDR3 spans 16 amino acids. V was trimmed by 5 bases and J by 1 base, leaving 17 bases between them. Germline CDR1 is SGHAT and CDR2 is FQNNGV.

The V gene is TRBV10-3, the J gene TRBJ1-6, with D unclear. CDR1 is ENHRY and CDR2 is SYGVKD in the germline V gene. The ends were cut back, 7 bases at V and 0 bases at J, with 13 bases in the middle. The CDR3 is 16 residues long. CDR3 residues: CAIIPPPGSYNSPLHF. DNA of the CDR3: TGTGCCATCATTCCCCCCCCAGGCTCCTATAATTCACCCCTCCACTTT.

The rearrangement uses TRBV28 and TRBJ2-2; D is undetermined. This CDR3 is 13 amino acids long. The V end was cut by 5 bases, the J end by 7 bases, with 11 bases between. Germline loops: CDR1 MDHEN, CDR2 SYDVKM. Here the CDR3 DNA reads TGTGCCAGCAGTCCCCCTCCGGGCGGGGAGCTGTTTTTT. It yields the protein CASSPPPGGELFF. Based on the CDR3 plus reference TRBV28 and TRBJ2-2, the full variable domain is DVKVTQSSRYLVKRTGEKVFLECVQDMDHENMFWYRQDPGLGLRLIYFSYDVKMKEKGDIPEGYSVSREKKERFSLILESASTNQTSMYLCASSPPPGGELFFGEGSRLTVL.

This chain joins TRBV2 and TRBJ1-5; TRBD1 matches 8 bases. Germline CDR1 reads SNHLY; CDR2 reads FYNNEI. The CDR3 consists of 14 residues. V lost 6 bases, J lost 6 bases, and 7 bases stayed unmatched. The CDR3 sequence: CASSAGQGGQPQHF. In DNA form, the CDR3 reads TGTGCCAGCAGCGCTGGACAGGGAGGTCAGCCCCAGCATTTT.

The rearrangement uses TRBV27 and TRBJ1-2; 10 bases are shared with TRBD1. The CDR3 loop spans 18 amino acids. Germline trimming cut 5 bases from V and 5 bases from J; bases unmatched to any gene: 17. Germline V lookup: CDR1 MNHEY, CDR2 SMNVEV (reference sequence). DNA of the CDR3: TGTGCCAGCAGTCTCTTGGGGGGACAGGGGCCTCCCTTGTATGGCTACACCTTC. Translated, it gives CASSLLGGQGPPLYGYTF.

This chain joins TRBV6-1 and TRBJ2-2; D is unresolved. Per the germline V gene, CDR1 is MNHNS and CDR2 is SASEGT. This CDR3 has 15 amino acids. Trimming removed 5 bases at V and 0 bases at J, with 10 bases between. The CDR3 nucleotides read TGTGCCAGCAGTTTCCTCAGGACGAACACCGGGGAGCTGTTTTTT. Protein product: CASSFLRTNTGELFF.

V and J are TRBV4-1 and TRBJ1-5; TRBD1 matches at 7 bases. The CDR3 is 16 amino acids. The germline V gene encodes CDR1 MGHRA and CDR2 YSYEKL. After removal of 0 bases from V and 1 base from J, the junction contained 3 bases not matched to a gene. The CDR3, as DNA: TGCGCCAGCAGCCAAGATCCAGGGGGAAGCAATCAGCCCCAGCATTTT. Encoded protein: CASSQDPGGSNQPQHF.

This chain links TRBV29-1 with TRBJ1-2, with 11 bases lining up with TRBD1. Germline-derived CDR1 and CDR2 are SQVTM and ANQGSEA. The V gene end was trimmed by 6 bases and the J gene end by 8 bases; junction bases not matched to a gene: 8. The CDR3 is made up of 13 amino acids. CDR3 protein: CSVNGQGARGYTF. The CDR3 nucleotides are TGCAGCGTCAACGGACAGGGGGCAAGAGGCTACACCTTC.

This clone was counted a few times. The V call is TRBV7-9, the J call TRBJ1-6; the D is unclear. The ends were cut back, 1 base at V and 9 bases at J, with 13 bases in the middle. Germline V gene lookup returns CDR1 SEHNR and CDR2 FQNEAQ (reference sequence). The CDR3 extends over 15 amino acids. The CDR3 here is CASSLDRFLGSPLHF. DNA of the CDR3: TGTGCCAGCAGCTTAGATAGATTCCTAGGTTCACCCCTCCACTTT.

On this clone itself: The junction differs from germline at one of its ends, possibly a read error. J is TRBJ2-1 and V is TRBV7-7; 11 bases fit TRBD1. The CDR3 consists of 16 residues. Germline V gene data show CDR1 as SSHAT and CDR2 as FNYEAQ (reference sequence). In nucleotides, the CDR3 is TGTGCTAGCAGCCCCTTCAGGACAGGGGGCTCCAATGAGCAGTTCTTC. Residues: CASSPFRTGGSNEQFF.

This chain uses TRBV19 with TRBJ2-7; D gene ambiguous. Germline V gives CDR1 LNHDA, CDR2 SQIVND (reference sequence). The CDR3 has 13 amino acids. V was shortened by 3 bases and J by 5 bases, with 11 bases between the two germline ends. CDR3 residues: CASSINRLDEQYF. CDR3 DNA sequence: TGTGCCAGTAGTATCAACAGATTGGACGAGCAGTACTTC.

V usage is TRBV5-8 and J usage is TRBJ2-3, with D perhaps matching TRBD2 (5 bases). V shed 4 bases and J shed 3 bases, with 15 bases lying between them. CDR1 is SGHTS and CDR2 is YDEGEE in the germline V gene. The CDR3 is 15 amino acids. The CDR3 protein is CASSITRTGTDTQYF. CDR3 nucleotides: TGTGCCAGCAGCATCACTAGGACTGGAACAGATACGCAGTATTTT.

The chain carries TRBV10-3 and TRBJ2-5; TRBD1 aligns across 11 bases. The germline V gene encodes CDR1 ENHRY and CDR2 SYGVKD. V lost 6 bases and J lost 3; bases outside the gene matches: 3. This CDR3 comprises 14 residues. The CDR3 loop reads CAISPGQGEETQYF. CDR3 nucleotide sequence: TGTGCCATCAGCCCGGGACAGGGGGAAGAGACCCAGTACTTC.

The chain links TRBV11-2 to TRBJ2-1; 8 bases map to TRBD2. The trim removed 5 bases at V and 9 bases at J, leaving 6 bases unmatched. Germline CDR1 SGHAT, CDR2 FQNNGV. The CDR3 length is 13 residues. CDR3: CASSPGGGREQFF. The CDR3 coding sequence is TGTGCCAGCAGCCCCGGGGGGGGCCGTGAGCAGTTCTTC.

The J gene is TRBJ1-5, the V gene TRBV7-2; the D gene is possibly TRBD1 (6 bases). This CDR3 has 14 amino acids. From germline, CDR1 is SGHTA and CDR2 FQGNSA. The V end lost 5 bases, the J end lost 4 bases, and 12 bases lay between the germline ends. CDR3: CASSPGQINQPQHF. In nucleotides, the CDR3 is TGTGCCAGCAGCCCAGGACAGATAAATCAGCCCCAGCATTTT. The whole variable domain, filled in from reference TRBV7-2 and TRBJ1-5, reads GAGVSQSPSNKVTEKGKDVELRCDPISGHTALYWYRQSLGQGLEFLIYFQGNSAPDKSGLPSDRFSAERTGGSVSTLTIQRTQQEDSAVYLCASSPGQINQPQHFGDGTRLSIL.

This chain uses TRBV7-2 with TRBJ1-5; perhaps TRBD1 as D (5 bases). Trimming shortened V by 1 base and J by 8 bases, and 12 bases separated the two germline ends. The length of the CDR3 is 14 residues. Germline assignment: CDR1 SGHTA and CDR2 FQGNSA. CDR3 protein: CASSLGRQSEPQHF. CDR3 coding DNA: TGTGCCAGCAGCTTAGGGCGACAGTCAGAGCCCCAGCATTTT.

The V gene is TRBV4-2, the J gene TRBJ2-1; 12 bases align to TRBD2. J was trimmed by 10 bases and V by 0 bases; bases with no gene match: 10. This CDR3 region has 17 residues. CDR1 is LGHNA, CDR2 YNFKEQ, per germline. CDR3 loop: CASSQELAGGSLGEQFF. As DNA, the CDR3 is TGTGCCAGCAGCCAAGAACTAGCGGGGGGCTCCCTGGGAGAGCAGTTCTTC.

The chain links TRBV4-1 to TRBJ2-7; 7 nucleotides match TRBD1. The CDR3 is 15 residues long. V was clipped by 1 base and J by 3 bases; unmatched bases: 6. Germline assignment: CDR1 MGHRA and CDR2 YSYEKL. The CDR3 DNA reads as TGCGCCAGCAGCCAAGGTGGGACAGAATTCTACGAGCAGTACTTC. Amino acids: CASSQGGTEFYEQYF.

This chain connects TRBV4-2 to TRBJ2-1; 7 nucleotides align to TRBD1. V shed 1 base, J shed 5 bases, and the junction held 8 bases outside the gene matches. CDR1 is LGHNA, CDR2 YNFKEQ, per germline. This CDR3 is built from 16 residues. CDR3 DNA: TGTGCCAGCAGCCAAGGAGGGGGCATTAACAACAATGAGCAGTTCTTC. Translation gives CASSQGGGINNNEQFF.

V gene TRBV20-1 combines with J gene TRBJ1-4; perhaps TRBD1 as D (6 bases). The ends were cut back, 1 base at V and 17 bases at J, with 14 bases in the middle. CDR3 length: 11 amino acids. Looked up from germline, CDR1 is DFQATT and CDR2 is SNEGSKA (reference sequence). The DNA for the CDR3 is TGCAGTGCTAGAGGGGACACAGTTGGCTTTTTT. It codes for CSARGDTVGFF.

V gene TRBV30 combines with J gene TRBJ2-5; TRBD1 agrees at 7 bases. CDR3 length: 15 amino acids. With 3 bases clipped from V and 2 bases from J, the junction kept 9 bases outside the gene matches. Germline V CDR1 and CDR2: GTSNPN, SVGIG (reference sequence). CDR3 residues: CAWSVNRGPQETQYF. The CDR3 coding sequence is TGTGCCTGGAGCGTTAACAGGGGACCTCAAGAGACCCAGTACTTC.

The rearrangement uses TRBV19 and TRBJ2-5, with 7 bases aligning to TRBD1. CDR1 is LNHDA and CDR2 is SQIVND in the germline V gene (reference sequence). This CDR3 contains 14 residues. The V gene end was trimmed by 4 bases and the J gene end by 5 bases; junction bases not matched to a gene: 7. Here the CDR3 reads CASSTTGVRETQYF. The DNA for the CDR3 is TGTGCCAGTAGTACAACAGGGGTCCGGGAGACCCAGTACTTC.